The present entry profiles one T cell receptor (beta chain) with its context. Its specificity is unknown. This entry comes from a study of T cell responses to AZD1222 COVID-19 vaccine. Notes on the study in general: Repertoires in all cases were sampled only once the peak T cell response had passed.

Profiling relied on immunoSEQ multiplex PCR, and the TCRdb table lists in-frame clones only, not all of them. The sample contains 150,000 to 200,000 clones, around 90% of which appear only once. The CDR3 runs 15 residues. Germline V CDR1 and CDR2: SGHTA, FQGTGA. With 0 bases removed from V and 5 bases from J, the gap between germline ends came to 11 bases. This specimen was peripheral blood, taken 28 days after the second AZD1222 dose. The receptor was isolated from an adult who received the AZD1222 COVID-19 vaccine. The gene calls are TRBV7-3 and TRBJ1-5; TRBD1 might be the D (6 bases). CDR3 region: CASSLTRDTDQPQHF. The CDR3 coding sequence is TGTGCCAGCAGCTTAACGCGGGACACAGATCAGCCCCAGCATTTT.